Listed below are T cell receptor beta chains from one sample, sequenced in a study of blood T cell repertoires in COVID-19. TCRdb's copy holds only in-frame clones and misses some; the assay was immunoSEQ multiplex PCR. The sample lists roughly 34,000 clones; over 70% were seen once. Sequencing was performed on peripheral blood. Receptors were obtained from an elderly man with acute or convalescent COVID-19. Each CDR3 is given with its conserved first and last residue. Each record gives: CDR3 protein, CDR3 DNA, D gene, V gene, J gene, clone size. D genes are given only for firm matches. The listing skips clone size in some rows; elsewhere it reads once, few, many or a size class.

CASRASGSPNNEQFF	TGTGCCAGCAGGGCGAGCGGGAGTCCCAACAATGAGCAGTTCTTC	TRBD2	TRBV6-6	TRBJ2-1	NA
CASSPRGRDSPLHF	TGTGCCAGCTCACCAAGGGGAAGAGATTCACCCCTCCACTTT	NA	TRBV18	TRBJ1-6	NA
CAISTDISGNTIYF	TGTGCCATCAGTACTGACATCTCTGGAAACACCATATATTTT	NA	TRBV10-3	TRBJ1-3	NA
CASSRTAGRGNEQFF	TGTGCCAGCAGTCGGACGGCGGGGCGAGGCAATGAGCAGTTCTTC	NA	TRBV6-5	TRBJ2-1	NA
CATSRDRETQYF	TGTGCCACCAGCAGAGATCGGGAGACCCAGTACTTC	NA	TRBV15	TRBJ2-5	NA
CATAVTVFNSPLHF	TGTGCCACCGCGGTGACTGTTTTTAATTCACCCCTCCACTTT	NA	TRBV19	TRBJ1-6	NA
CASSLVASPSNQPQHF	TGTGCCAGCAGCTTAGTGGCTTCACCTAGCAATCAGCCCCAGCATTTT	NA	TRBV7-2	TRBJ1-5	once
CASSWRRSTGQPQHF	TGTGCCAGCAGCTGGCGGAGAAGTACGGGACAGCCCCAGCATTTT	NA	TRBV5-6	TRBJ1-5	NA
CASSPRQINEKLFF	TGTGCCAGCTCACCCCGACAGATTAATGAAAAACTGTTTTTT	NA	TRBV18	TRBJ1-4	NA
CASADRGIGQPQHF	TGTGCCAGCGCCGATAGAGGGATAGGGCAGCCCCAGCATTTT	NA	TRBV2	TRBJ1-5	NA
CATHSTYEQYF	TGTGCCACCCACTCCACCTACGAGCAGTACTTC	NA	TRBV6-5	TRBJ2-7	NA
CAWKAREESPLHF	TGTGCCTGGAAAGCTCGCGAGGAGTCACCCCTCCACTTT	NA	TRBV30	TRBJ1-6	NA
CASSLVQGGPYEQYF	TGTGCCAGCAGCTTAGTCCAGGGGGGCCCCTACGAGCAGTACTTC	NA	TRBV7-4	TRBJ2-7	NA
CASGSTGSSYNSPLHF	TGTGCTAGTGGTTCAACAGGGAGCTCCTATAATTCACCCCTCCACTTT	NA	TRBV12-5	TRBJ1-6	NA
CASSTNREDTQYF	TGTGCCAGCAGTACAAACAGGGAAGATACGCAGTATTTT	NA	TRBV9	TRBJ2-3	NA
CASSQGQGGYTF	TGTGCCAGCAGCCAAGGTCAGGGTGGCTACACCTTC	NA	TRBV3-1/TRBV3-2	TRBJ1-2	NA
CASSLGLAPNNEQFF	TGCGCCAGCAGCTTGGGACTAGCGCCGAACAATGAGCAGTTCTTC	TRBD2	TRBV5-1	TRBJ2-1	few
CASSEPGVGYTF	TGTGCCAGCAGTGAACCGGGGGTCGGCTACACCTTC	NA	TRBV2	TRBJ1-2	NA
CASSQAEGAGNTIYF	TGCGCCAGCAGCCAAGCTGAGGGCGCTGGAAACACCATATATTTT	NA	TRBV4-1	TRBJ1-3	once
CASSKERVSTDTQYF	TGTGCCAGTAGTAAGGAGCGGGTGAGCACAGATACGCAGTATTTT	NA	TRBV19	TRBJ2-3	NA
CASSKRLAGGGTGELFF	TGTGCCAGCAGTAAAAGACTAGCGGGAGGGGGGACCGGGGAGCTGTTTTTT	TRBD2	TRBV2	TRBJ2-2	NA
CASSETSGRSDTQYF	TGTGCCAGCAGCGAGACTAGCGGGAGGTCGGATACGCAGTATTTT	TRBD2	TRBV7-2	TRBJ2-3	NA
CASSNLAAMFNEQFF	TGTGCCAGCAGTAACCTAGCGGCCATGTTTAATGAGCAGTTCTTC	TRBD2	TRBV27	TRBJ2-1	once
CASSRTAIYEQYF	TGTGCCAGTAGCCGGACAGCGATCTACGAGCAGTACTTC	NA	TRBV19	TRBJ2-7	NA
CASSYPDTQDEKLFF	TGTGCCAGCAGTTACCCTGACACCCAGGATGAAAAACTGTTTTTT	NA	TRBV6-2/TRBV6-3	TRBJ1-4	NA
CASSRRTALSYEQYF	TGTGCCAGCAGCCGAAGGACAGCCCTCTCCTACGAGCAGTACTTC	NA	TRBV3-1/TRBV3-2	TRBJ2-7	NA
CASSPLLRSYEQYF	TGTGCCAGCTCACCACTCCTCCGCTCCTACGAGCAGTACTTC	NA	TRBV18	TRBJ2-7	NA
CASKPQGASLETQYF	TGTGCCAGTAAGCCCCAGGGGGCGAGTTTGGAGACCCAGTACTTC	TRBD1	TRBV19	TRBJ2-5	NA
CASSPETRASGRNSYEQYF	TGTGCCAGCAGCCCGGAAACGAGGGCTAGCGGGAGGAACTCCTACGAGCAGTACTTC	TRBD2	TRBV9	TRBJ2-7	NA
CASSSPGGGSGYTF	TGTGCCAGCAGCTCCCCGGGGGGTGGCTCGGGCTACACCTTC	NA	TRBV7-9	TRBJ1-2	NA
CASSFDVAGESTDTQYF	TGTGCCAGCAGCTTTGACGTAGCGGGGGAGAGCACAGATACGCAGTATTTT	NA	TRBV12-1	TRBJ2-3	NA
CASSQVRESEAFF	TGTGCCAGCAGCCAAGTCAGGGAAAGTGAAGCTTTCTTT	NA	TRBV3-1/TRBV3-2	TRBJ1-1	NA
CAWTKGTGAEAFF	TGTGCCTGGACTAAAGGGACAGGGGCAGAAGCTTTCTTT	TRBD1	TRBV30	TRBJ1-1	NA